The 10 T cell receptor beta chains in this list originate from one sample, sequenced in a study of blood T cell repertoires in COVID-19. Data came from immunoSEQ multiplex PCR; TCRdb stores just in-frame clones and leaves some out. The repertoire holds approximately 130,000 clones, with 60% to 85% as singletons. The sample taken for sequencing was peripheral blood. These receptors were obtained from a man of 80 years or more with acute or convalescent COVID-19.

The CDR3 loop is CASSGGTAHEKLFF. CDR3 bases: TGTGCCAGCAGTGGGGGGACAGCTCATGAAAAACTGTTTTTT. The V and J genes are TRBV2 and TRBJ1-4; 7 nucleotides match TRBD1. With V trimmed by 4 bases and J by 6 bases, 5 bases remained unmatched. The CDR3 has 14 amino acids. Germline CDR1 reads SNHLY; CDR2 reads FYNNEI.

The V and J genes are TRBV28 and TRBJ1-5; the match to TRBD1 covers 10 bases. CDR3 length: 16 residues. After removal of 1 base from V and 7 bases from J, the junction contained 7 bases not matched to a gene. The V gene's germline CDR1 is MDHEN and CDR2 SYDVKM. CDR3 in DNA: TGTGCCAGCAGTTTATTTACGGGACAGGGGCCCCAGCCCCAGCATTTT. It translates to CASSLFTGQGPQPQHF.

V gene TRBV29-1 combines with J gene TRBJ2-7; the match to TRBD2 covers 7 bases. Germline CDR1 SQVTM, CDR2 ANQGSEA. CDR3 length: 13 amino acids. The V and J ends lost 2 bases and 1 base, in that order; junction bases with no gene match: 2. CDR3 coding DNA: TGCAGCGTTGAACTAGCGGAATCCTACGAGCAGTACTTC. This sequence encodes CSVELAESYEQYF.

CDR3 sequence (DNA): TGTGCCTGGGGAAGGACAGGGGGCACAGATACGCAGTATTTT. Its translation is CAWGRTGGTDTQYF. This chain links TRBV30 with TRBJ2-3, with 9 bases that match TRBD1. V gave up 5 bases and J gave up 1 base; unmatched junction bases: 4. The germline CDR1 and CDR2 sequences are GTSNPN and SVGIG (reference sequence). The CDR3 extends over 14 amino acids.

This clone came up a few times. CDR3 loop: CASSLDRANTEAFF. The CDR3 DNA is TGTGCCAGCAGCTTGGACAGGGCGAACACTGAAGCTTTCTTT. The rearrangement joins TRBV7-3 to TRBJ1-1; TRBD1 matches 8 bases. Trimming at V came to 3 bases and at J to 1 base, leaving 1 base not matched to a gene. The CDR3 runs 14 residues. Germline CDR1 is SGHTA and CDR2 is FQGTGA.

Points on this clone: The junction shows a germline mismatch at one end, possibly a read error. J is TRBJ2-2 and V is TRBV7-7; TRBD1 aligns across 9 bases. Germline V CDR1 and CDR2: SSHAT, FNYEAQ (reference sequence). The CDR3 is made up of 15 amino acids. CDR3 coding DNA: TGTGCTAGCAGCCCCCGACAGGGGGGAATGGGGGAGCTGTTTTTT. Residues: CASSPRQGGMGELFF.

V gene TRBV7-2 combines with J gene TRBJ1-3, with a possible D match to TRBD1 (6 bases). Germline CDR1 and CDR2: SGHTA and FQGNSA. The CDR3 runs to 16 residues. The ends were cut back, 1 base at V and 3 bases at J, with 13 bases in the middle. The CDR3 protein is CASSLVTGLGGNTIYF. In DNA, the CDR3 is TGTGCCAGCAGCTTAGTAACAGGGCTGGGTGGAAACACCATATATTTT.

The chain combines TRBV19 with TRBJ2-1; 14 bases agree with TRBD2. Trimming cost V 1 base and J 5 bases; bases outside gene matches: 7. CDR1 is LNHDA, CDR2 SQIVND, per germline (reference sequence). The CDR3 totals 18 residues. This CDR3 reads CASSIGLAGGPRDNEQFF. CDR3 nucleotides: TGTGCCAGTAGTATAGGACTAGCGGGGGGGCCGAGGGACAATGAGCAGTTCTTC.

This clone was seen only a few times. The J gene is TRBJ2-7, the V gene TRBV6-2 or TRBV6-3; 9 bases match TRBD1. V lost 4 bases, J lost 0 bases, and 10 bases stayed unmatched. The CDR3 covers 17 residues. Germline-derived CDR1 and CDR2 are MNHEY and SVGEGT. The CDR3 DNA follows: TGTGCCAGCAGTTCCGATTGGGGACAGGGAAACTCCTACGAGCAGTACTTC. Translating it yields CASSSDWGQGNSYEQYF.

The CDR3 DNA reads as TGTGCCAGCAGTCCTACGTGGGGCGGAGGGGCTTTCTTT. Its protein product is CASSPTWGGGAFF. The rearrangement joins TRBV28 to TRBJ1-1, with D maybe TRBD1 (5 bases). The germline V gene has CDR1 MDHEN and CDR2 SYDVKM. The CDR3 is 13 amino acids. Trimming took off 5 bases at V and 11 bases at J, with 18 bases between the two ends.